Following are 27 T cell receptor beta chains from one sample sequenced in a study of blood T cell repertoires in COVID-19. The repertoire was sequenced with immunoSEQ multiplex PCR; TCRdb's copy has only in-frame clones and lacks some. In the table there are about 300,000 clones, 75% to 95% of which are singletons. The source material was peripheral blood. These receptor sequences come from a woman under 40 with COVID-19, enrolled during active disease.

V and J are TRBV4-3 and TRBJ1-4; 8 positions agree with TRBD1. The CDR3 totals 19 residues. V lost 0 bases, J lost 0 bases, and 9 bases stayed unmatched. Germline V gene sequence: CDR1 LGHNA, CDR2 YSLEER. The CDR3 bases are TGCGCCAGCAGCCAAGATACTAGACAGGGGACCGCAACTAATGAAAAACTGTTTTTT. Its translation: CASSQDTRQGTATNEKLFF.

V gene TRBV5-1 combines with J gene TRBJ2-3, with D tentatively TRBD1 (6 bases). V gave up 3 bases and J gave up 4 bases, with 9 bases separating them. The CDR3 has 13 amino acids. The germline V gene encodes CDR1 SGHRS and CDR2 YFSETQ. CDR3 bases: TGCGCCAGCAGCTCGACAGGTCCAGATACGCAGTATTTT. Translated, it gives CASSSTGPDTQYF. Together with reference TRBV5-1 and TRBJ2-3, the CDR3 gives the full variable domain: KAGVTQTPRYLIKTRGQQVTLSCSPISGHRSVSWYQQTPGQGLQFLFEYFSETQRNKGNFPGRFSGRQFSNSRSEMNVSTLELGDSALYLCASSSTGPDTQYFGPGTRLTVL.

V and J are TRBV5-4 and TRBJ2-2, with 8 bases lining up with TRBD1. The trim removed 4 bases at V and 7 bases at J, leaving 9 bases unmatched. CDR1 is SGHNT, CDR2 YYREEE, per germline (reference sequence). The CDR3 totals 15 residues. The CDR3 DNA follows: TGTGCCAGCAGCCCTCGGACAGGGCGGAACGGGGAGCTGTTTTTT. It translates to CASSPRTGRNGELFF.

The chain uses TRBV5-1 and TRBJ2-2; 8 bases are a match to TRBD1. The CDR3 runs to 15 residues. V dropped 4 bases and J dropped 5; count of bases not matched to a gene: 7. Looked up from germline, CDR1 is SGHRS and CDR2 is YFSETQ. CDR3 nucleotides: TGCGCCAGCAGCCCTAGACAGGGGTTGACCGGGGAGCTGTTTTTT. Protein: CASSPRQGLTGELFF.

V is TRBV21-1 and J is TRBJ2-5; the table's D call, TRBD1, has no DNA check behind it. TRBV21-1 is given as a pseudogene. The CDR3 loop spans 16 amino acids. The CDR3 DNA sequence: TGTGCCAGCAGCAGGGTGTGGGACAGATGTCAAGAGACCCAGTACTTC. It translates to CASSRVWDRCQETQYF.

V gene TRBV11-3 combines with J gene TRBJ2-2; perhaps TRBD1 as D (6 bases). Trimming stripped 5 bases from V and 6 bases from J, with 13 bases between. The germline CDR1 and CDR2 sequences are SGHNT and YENEEA. This CDR3 is built from 14 residues. DNA of the CDR3: TGTGCCAGCAGCCCCCTCACAGGGCCCGGGGAGCTGTTTTTT. The encoded protein is CASSPLTGPGELFF.

Only a few counts were recorded for this clone. This chain uses TRBV29-1 with TRBJ1-1; possible D gene TRBD1, 6 bases. V shed 6 bases and J shed 11 bases, with 13 bases lying between them. There are 10 residues in the CDR3. Germline CDR1 reads SQVTM; CDR2 reads ANQGSEA. The CDR3 protein is CSVRRGGAFF. The CDR3 DNA follows: TGCAGCGTCCGTAGGGGGGGGGCTTTCTTT.

This chain links TRBV30 with TRBJ2-7; D perhaps matches TRBD2 (5 bases). V lost 2 bases, J lost 5 bases, and 10 bases lay in between. CDR3 length: 12 residues. Per the germline V gene, CDR1 is GTSNPN and CDR2 is SVGIG (reference sequence). CDR3 in DNA: TGTGCCTGGAGTCCACTAGGACACGAGCAGTACTTC. Encoded protein: CAWSPLGHEQYF.

The chain's CDR3 is CATSAVAGRGTQYF. CDR3 DNA: TGTGCCACCAGTGCCGTAGCGGGACGGGGGACCCAGTACTTC. The chain employs TRBV24-1 and TRBJ2-5; 8 bases align to TRBD2. CDR1 KGHDR and CDR2 SFDVKD come from the germline V gene. The CDR3 loop spans 14 amino acids. V lost 5 bases and J lost 7; bases outside the gene matches: 8.

This clone has more than one count but fewer than ten. The J gene is TRBJ2-3, the V gene TRBV19, with TRBD2 identical over 8 bases. This CDR3 is 15 amino acids long. Trimming cost V 4 bases and J 0 bases; bases outside gene matches: 3. In germline, CDR1 is LNHDA, CDR2 SQIVND (reference sequence). In DNA form, the CDR3 reads TGTGCCAGTAGTACCAGGACTAGCAGCACAGATACGCAGTATTTT. Translation: CASSTRTSSTDTQYF. The whole variable domain, filled in from reference TRBV19 and TRBJ2-3, reads DGGITQSPKYLFRKEGQNVTLSCEQNLNHDAMYWYRQDPGQGLRLIYYSQIVNDFQKGDIAEGYSVSREKKESFPLTVTSAQKNPTAFYLCASSTRTSSTDTQYFGPGTRLTVL.

V gene TRBV3-1 (or the pseudogene TRBV3-2) combines with J gene TRBJ1-1, with D unclear. The V end was cut by 6 bases, the J end by 4 bases, with 15 bases between. The germline V gene encodes CDR1 LGHDT and CDR2 YNNKEL (reference sequence). The CDR3 extends over 14 amino acids. CDR3 sequence reads: CASRPFAASTEAFF. The CDR3, as DNA: TGTGCCAGCAGGCCGTTTGCAGCGAGCACTGAAGCTTTCTTT.

The V and J genes are TRBV5-4 and TRBJ1-1, with D perhaps matching TRBD1 (6 bases). This CDR3 region has 16 residues. V lost 4 bases to trimming and J lost 3 bases, with 19 bases between them. Germline assignment: CDR1 SGHNT and CDR2 YYREEE (reference sequence). The CDR3 DNA follows: TGTGCCAGCAGCATCGGAGGGGGGGCCTCTTACACTGAAGCTTTCTTT. Amino acid sequence: CASSIGGGASYTEAFF.

The chain recombines TRBV11-2 with TRBJ2-3; the match to TRBD2 covers 7 bases. The CDR3 has 16 residues. Germline-derived CDR1 and CDR2 are SGHAT and FQNNGV. The trim removed 2 bases at V and 3 bases at J, leaving 8 bases unmatched. The CDR3 protein is CASSLFGLEETDTQYF. The CDR3 DNA is TGTGCCAGCAGCTTATTTGGACTAGAGGAAACAGATACGCAGTATTTT.

The chain has TRBV27 and TRBJ2-7; 7 positions agree with TRBD1. Germline-derived CDR1 and CDR2 are MNHEY and SMNVEV (reference sequence). J gave up 0 bases and V 5 bases, and 10 bases lay outside the gene matches. The CDR3 is made up of 16 amino acids. The CDR3 loop is CASSPKGQMTSYEQYF. CDR3 in DNA: TGTGCCAGCAGTCCAAAGGGACAGATGACCTCCTACGAGCAGTACTTC.

This clone has just a few counts. The genes are TRBV5-4 and TRBJ1-5; D is unclear. The germline CDR1 and CDR2 sequences are SGHNT and YYREEE (reference sequence). This CDR3 is 14 amino acids long. V gave up 2 bases and J gave up 7 bases, with 13 bases separating them. CDR3 sequence: CASSLEGPGQPQHF. The CDR3 nucleotides are TGTGCCAGCAGCTTAGAGGGCCCGGGGCAGCCCCAGCATTTT.

This clone has only a few counts. This chain links TRBV7-8 with TRBJ1-5, with D possibly being TRBD1 (5 bases). In germline, CDR1 is SGHVS, CDR2 FQNEAQ. Trimming removed 5 bases from V and 4 bases from J, with 18 bases in between. The CDR3 totals 16 residues. Here the CDR3 reads CASSPARVGGNQPQHF. CDR3 bases: TGTGCCAGCAGCCCAGCCCGGGTCGGGGGGAATCAGCCCCAGCATTTT. The complete variable domain, with remaining parts taken from reference TRBV7-8 and TRBJ1-5, reads GAGVSQSPRYKVAKRGQDVALRCDPISGHVSLFWYQQALGQGPEFLTYFQNEAQLDKSGLPSDRFFAERPEGSVSTLKIQRTQQEDSAVYLCASSPARVGGNQPQHFGDGTRLSIL.

This chain connects TRBV6-5 to TRBJ1-1; D possibly corresponds to TRBD1 (5 bases). The germline V and J ends were trimmed by 7 bases and 4 bases, with 13 bases remaining between them. Germline assignment: CDR1 MNHEY and CDR2 SVGAGI. CDR3 length equals 13 residues. CDR3 in DNA: TGTGCCAGCAAGCCCAGGGAAGCCACTGAAGCTTTCTTT. This translates into CASKPREATEAFF.

CDR3 protein: CASSWGGDYNEQFF. The CDR3 coding sequence is TGTGCCAGCAGTTGGGGGGGGGACTACAATGAGCAGTTCTTC. The chain is built from TRBV6-2 or TRBV6-3 and TRBJ2-1; 7 bases agree with TRBD2. This CDR3 spans 14 amino acids. Germline CDR1 is MNHEY and CDR2 is SVGEGT. The ends lost 4 bases at V and 3 bases at J; junction bases unmatched: 3.

CDR3 protein: CSVHQGYGYTF. CDR3 sequence (DNA): TGCAGCGTCCACCAGGGGTATGGCTACACCTTC. The rearrangement joins TRBV29-1 to TRBJ1-2; tentatively, D is TRBD1 (6 bases). Germline V CDR1 and CDR2: SQVTM, ANQGSEA. This CDR3 is 11 amino acids long. V lost 6 bases and J 5 bases, leaving 10 bases between the germline ends.

V is TRBV6-5 and J is TRBJ2-7, with D tentatively TRBD1 (5 bases). Trimming removed 0 bases from V and 6 bases from J, with 18 bases in between. Per the germline V gene, CDR1 is MNHEY and CDR2 is SVGAGI. CDR3 size: 16 residues. The CDR3 protein is CASSYSSPDTSAEQYF. The CDR3 bases are TGTGCCAGCAGTTACTCGAGCCCGGACACCTCCGCCGAGCAGTACTTC.

The J gene is TRBJ1-6, the V gene TRBV11-1; D unresolved. V dropped 0 bases and J dropped 4 bases, with 13 bases sitting between them. Germline CDR1 reads SGHAT; CDR2 reads FQDESV (reference sequence). The length of the CDR3 is 17 residues. The CDR3 nucleotides are TGTGCCAGCAGCTTAGCTCCCCCCGGAGAGTATAATTCACCCCTCCACTTT. Translation: CASSLAPPGEYNSPLHF.

The chain recombines TRBV6-6 with TRBJ1-5; D is ambiguous. V was pared by 3 bases and J by 8 bases, with 5 bases between. Germline V gene data show CDR1 as MNHNY and CDR2 as SVGAGI (reference sequence). This CDR3 contains 11 residues. The CDR3 DNA sequence: TGTGCCAGCAGTTATCCGGAGCCCCAGCATTTT. Translating it yields CASSYPEPQHF.

This rearrangement joins TRBV2 to TRBJ1-1, with D unresolved. Germline V gene sequence: CDR1 SNHLY, CDR2 FYNNEI. V was trimmed by 7 bases and J by 3 bases, leaving 15 bases between them. CDR3 length: 14 amino acids. Written as DNA, the CDR3 is TGTGCCAGCAACCACGGACGGCGGGACACTGAAGCTTTCTTT. Its translation: CASNHGRRDTEAFF.

The chain has TRBV11-2 and TRBJ2-7, with 10 bases aligning to TRBD2. The CDR3 is made up of 14 amino acids. V dropped 3 bases and J dropped 3; count of bases not matched to a gene: 2. CDR1 is SGHAT, CDR2 FQNNGV, per germline. CDR3 coding DNA: TGTGCCAGCAGCTTTTCTAGCGGGAGCTACGAGCAGTACTTC. It codes for CASSFSSGSYEQYF.

V and J are TRBV10-1 and TRBJ2-7; 7 bases agree with TRBD1. The CDR3 is 12 amino acids. Germline assignment: CDR1 WNHNN and CDR2 SYGVQD (reference sequence). Unmatched junction bases numbered 3, after V lost 8 bases and J lost 2 bases. The DNA for the CDR3 is TGCGCCAGCTGGGGACAGCCCTACGAGCAGTACTTC. Translated: CASWGQPYEQYF.

This chain uses TRBV2 with TRBJ2-3, with a weak D call TRBD2 (6 bases). This CDR3 is 14 amino acids long. V lost 6 bases and J lost 2, with 12 bases in between. The germline V gene has CDR1 SNHLY and CDR2 FYNNEI. Written as DNA, the CDR3 is TGTGCCAGCAGACGACTAGACTTCACAGATACGCAGTATTTT. Translating gives CASRRLDFTDTQYF.

The gene calls are TRBV28 and TRBJ1-4; a possible D gene is TRBD1 (5 bases). The germline CDR1 and CDR2 sequences are MDHEN and SYDVKM. The CDR3 covers 16 residues. V was shortened by 3 bases and J by 0 bases, with 11 bases between the two germline ends. CDR3 sequence: CASSFTGFPTNEKLFF. Written as DNA, the CDR3 is TGTGCCAGCAGTTTTACAGGTTTCCCAACTAATGAAAAACTGTTTTTT.